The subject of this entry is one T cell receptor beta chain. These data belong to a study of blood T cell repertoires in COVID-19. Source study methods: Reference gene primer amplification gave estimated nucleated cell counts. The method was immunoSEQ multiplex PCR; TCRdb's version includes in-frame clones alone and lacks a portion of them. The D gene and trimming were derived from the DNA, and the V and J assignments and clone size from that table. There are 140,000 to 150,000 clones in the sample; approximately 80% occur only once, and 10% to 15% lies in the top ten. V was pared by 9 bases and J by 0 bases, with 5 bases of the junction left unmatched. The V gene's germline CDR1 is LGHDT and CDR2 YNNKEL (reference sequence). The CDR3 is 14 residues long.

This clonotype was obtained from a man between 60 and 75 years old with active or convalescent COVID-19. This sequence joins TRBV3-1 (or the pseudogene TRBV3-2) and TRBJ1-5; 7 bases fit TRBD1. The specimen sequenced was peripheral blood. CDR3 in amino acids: CARGTDHSNQPQHF. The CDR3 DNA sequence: TGTGCCAGAGGGACAGACCATAGCAATCAGCCCCAGCATTTT.